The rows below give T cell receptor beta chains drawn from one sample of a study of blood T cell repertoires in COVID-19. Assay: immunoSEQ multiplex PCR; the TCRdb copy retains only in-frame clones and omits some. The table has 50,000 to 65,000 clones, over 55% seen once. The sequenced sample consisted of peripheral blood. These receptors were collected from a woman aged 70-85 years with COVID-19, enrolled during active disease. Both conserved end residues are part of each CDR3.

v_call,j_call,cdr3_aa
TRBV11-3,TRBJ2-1,CASSSDPLASNYNEQFF
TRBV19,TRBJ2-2,CASRDSHKTGELFF
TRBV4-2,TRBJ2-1,CASSTEAGEGNEQFF
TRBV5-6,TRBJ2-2,CASSPRRTGELFF
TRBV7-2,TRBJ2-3,CASSSTSGGTTDTQYF
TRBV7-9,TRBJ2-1,CASSSTSGGDNEQFF
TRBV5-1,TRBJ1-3,CASSLGDSGNTIYF
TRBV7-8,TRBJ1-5,CASSLGTGAMGSNQPQHF
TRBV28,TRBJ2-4,CASSLGSQGSKNIQYF
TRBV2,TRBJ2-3,CASLKGASTDTQYF
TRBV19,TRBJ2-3,CASSVGLAGGPDTQYF
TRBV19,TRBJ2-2,CASSTLDGRGTGELFF
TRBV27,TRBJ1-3,CASSLTGPFSGNTIYF
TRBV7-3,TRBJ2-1,CASSRVARSYNEQFF
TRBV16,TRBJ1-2,CASSHRDYGYTF
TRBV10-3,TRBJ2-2,CAISQAVGRTGELFF
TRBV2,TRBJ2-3,CASSEARDSVDTQYF
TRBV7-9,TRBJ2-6,CASTDNRGPGANVLTF
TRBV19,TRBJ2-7,CASSLGLAGIYEQYF
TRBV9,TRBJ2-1,CASSVQDYNEQFF
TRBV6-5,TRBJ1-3,CASSSGGFGNTIYF
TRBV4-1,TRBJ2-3,CASSQDMASKAGSTDTQYF
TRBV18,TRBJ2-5,CASSPDQRGPREETQYF
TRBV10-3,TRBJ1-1,CAISEFRVNTEAFF
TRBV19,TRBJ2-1,CASSARGRRNEQFF
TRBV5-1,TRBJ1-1,CASSVRDRVNTEAFF
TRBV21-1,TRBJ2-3,CASSLSPGLAGDTQYF
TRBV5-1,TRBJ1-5,CASSATPGQGNQPQHF
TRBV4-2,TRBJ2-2,CASRHTDTGELFF
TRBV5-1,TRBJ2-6,CASSQGQGGGANVLTF
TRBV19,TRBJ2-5,CASSIALGGLGETQYF
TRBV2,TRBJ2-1,CASSVTGGGYNEQFF
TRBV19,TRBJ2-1,CASSVWTGGNINEQFF
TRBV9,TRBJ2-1,CASSVSGSRGDEQFF
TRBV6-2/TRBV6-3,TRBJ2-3,CASGRAPRDTQYF
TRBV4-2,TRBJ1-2,CATSPGQERNYGYTF
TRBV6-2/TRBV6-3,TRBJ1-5,CASSYGGAYQPQHF
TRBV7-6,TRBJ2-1,CASSSQGTGWTYNEQFF
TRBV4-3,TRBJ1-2,CASSPYLEGYGYTF
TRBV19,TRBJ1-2,CASSITRQGAGGYTF
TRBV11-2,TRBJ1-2,CASSEDRGNYGYTF
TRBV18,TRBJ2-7,CASSPERTSPSYEQYF
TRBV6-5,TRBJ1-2,CASSHFRGRYTF
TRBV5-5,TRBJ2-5,CASSSHPTGQETQYF
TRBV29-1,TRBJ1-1,CSATGEGTEAFF
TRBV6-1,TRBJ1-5,CASSEDRGGQPQHF
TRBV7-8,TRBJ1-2,CASSLGGDGYTF
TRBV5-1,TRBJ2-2,CASSTGLANTGELFF
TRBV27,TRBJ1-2,CASRGTWDYGYTF
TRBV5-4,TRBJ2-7,CATRTVPSYEQYF
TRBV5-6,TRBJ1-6,CASKVRQGSSPLHF
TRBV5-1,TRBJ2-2,CASSLDLSYTGELFF
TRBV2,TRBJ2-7,CASRPVIERTYEQYF
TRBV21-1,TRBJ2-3,CASRPSGGLPTQYF